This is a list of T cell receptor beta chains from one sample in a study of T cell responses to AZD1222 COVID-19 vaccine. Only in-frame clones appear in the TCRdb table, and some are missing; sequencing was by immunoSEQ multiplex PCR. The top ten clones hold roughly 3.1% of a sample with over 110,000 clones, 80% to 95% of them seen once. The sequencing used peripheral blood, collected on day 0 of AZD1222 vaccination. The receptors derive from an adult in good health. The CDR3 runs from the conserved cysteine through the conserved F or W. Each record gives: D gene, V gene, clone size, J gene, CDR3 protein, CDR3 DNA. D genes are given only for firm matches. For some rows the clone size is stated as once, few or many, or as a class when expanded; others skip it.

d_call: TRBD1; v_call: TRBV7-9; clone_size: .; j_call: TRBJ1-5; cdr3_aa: CASSLGSGQDQPQHF; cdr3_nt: TGTGCCAGCAGCTTAGGGTCAGGACAGGATCAGCCCCAGCATTTT
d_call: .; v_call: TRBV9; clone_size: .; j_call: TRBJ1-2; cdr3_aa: CASSVDGTAGGYTF; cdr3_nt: TGTGCCAGCAGCGTCGACGGGACGGCCGGGGGCTACACCTTC
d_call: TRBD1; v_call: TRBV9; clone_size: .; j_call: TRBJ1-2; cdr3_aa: CASSVARQGDYGYTF; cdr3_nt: TGTGCCAGCAGCGTAGCGCGACAGGGGGACTATGGCTACACCTTC
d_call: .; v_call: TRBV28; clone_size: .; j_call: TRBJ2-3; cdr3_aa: CASRQTLVYTQYF; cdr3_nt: TGTGCCAGCAGGCAGACACTGGTTTATACGCAGTATTTT
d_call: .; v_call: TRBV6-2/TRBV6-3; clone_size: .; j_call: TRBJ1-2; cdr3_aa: CASSSGYGYTF; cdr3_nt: TGTGCCAGCAGTTCGGGCTATGGCTACACCTTC
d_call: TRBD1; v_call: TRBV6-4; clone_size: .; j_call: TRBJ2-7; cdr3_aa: CARESRDRGHEQYF; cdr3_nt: TGTGCCAGGGAGAGTCGGGACAGGGGGCACGAGCAGTACTTC
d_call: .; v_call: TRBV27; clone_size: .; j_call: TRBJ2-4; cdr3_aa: CASSYGGRGNIQYF; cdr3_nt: TGTGCCAGCAGTTACGGGGGGCGCGGAAACATTCAGTACTTC
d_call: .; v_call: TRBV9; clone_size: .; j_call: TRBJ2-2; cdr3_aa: CASSVAQGATGELFF; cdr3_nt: TGTGCCAGCAGCGTAGCTCAAGGGGCCACCGGGGAGCTGTTTTTT
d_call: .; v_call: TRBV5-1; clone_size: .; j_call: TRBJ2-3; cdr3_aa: CASGPQGPSGDTQYF; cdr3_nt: TGCGCCAGCGGACCACAGGGGCCCAGCGGGGATACGCAGTATTTT
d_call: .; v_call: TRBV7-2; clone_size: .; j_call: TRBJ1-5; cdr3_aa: CASSSDLNQPQHF; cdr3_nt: TGTGCCAGCAGTTCAGACCTCAATCAGCCCCAGCATTTT
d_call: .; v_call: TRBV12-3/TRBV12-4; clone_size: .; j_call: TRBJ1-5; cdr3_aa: CASSLVLNQPQHF; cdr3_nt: TGTGCCAGCAGCCTCGTGTTGAATCAGCCCCAGCATTTT
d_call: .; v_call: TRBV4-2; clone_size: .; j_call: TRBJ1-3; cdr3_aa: CASSQVGGSAGNTIYF; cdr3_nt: TGTGCCAGCAGCCAAGTTGGGGGAAGTGCTGGAAACACCATATATTTT
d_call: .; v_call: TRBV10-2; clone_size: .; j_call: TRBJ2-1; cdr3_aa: CASAWRGRFTYNEQFF; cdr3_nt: TGCGCCAGCGCATGGCGGGGGCGATTTACCTACAATGAGCAGTTCTTC
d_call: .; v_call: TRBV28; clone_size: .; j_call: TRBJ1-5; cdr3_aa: CASSSRDRYSNQPQHF; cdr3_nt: TGTGCCAGCAGTTCCCGGGACCGGTATAGCAATCAGCCCCAGCATTTT
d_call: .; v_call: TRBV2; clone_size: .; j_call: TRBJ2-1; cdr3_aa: CASKDRGYNEQFF; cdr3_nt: TGTGCCAGCAAAGACCGTGGTTACAATGAGCAGTTCTTC
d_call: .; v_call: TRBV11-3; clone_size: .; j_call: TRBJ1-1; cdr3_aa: CASSLASWGINTEAFF; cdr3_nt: TGTGCCAGCAGCCTCGCCAGCTGGGGAATTAACACTGAAGCTTTCTTT
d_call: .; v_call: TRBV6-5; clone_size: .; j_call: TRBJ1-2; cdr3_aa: CASSRRDYGYTF; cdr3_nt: TGTGCCAGCAGTCGCAGAGACTATGGCTACACCTTC
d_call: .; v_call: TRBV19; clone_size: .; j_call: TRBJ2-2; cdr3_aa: CASSIFSAISGELFF; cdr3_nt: TGTGCCAGTAGTATATTTAGCGCGATTTCCGGGGAGCTGTTTTTT
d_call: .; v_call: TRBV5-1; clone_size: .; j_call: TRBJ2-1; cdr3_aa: CASTRVGSGDEQFF; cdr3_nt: TGCGCCAGCACCAGAGTAGGGAGTGGTGATGAGCAGTTCTTC
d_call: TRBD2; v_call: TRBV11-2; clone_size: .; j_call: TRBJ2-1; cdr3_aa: CASSLGLAGYNEQFF; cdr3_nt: TGTGCCAGCAGCTTAGGACTAGCGGGTTACAATGAGCAGTTCTTC
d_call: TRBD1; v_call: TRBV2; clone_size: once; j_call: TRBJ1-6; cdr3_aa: CASSETGFESPLHF; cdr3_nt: TGTGCCAGCAGCGAGACAGGGTTTGAGTCACCCCTCCACTTT
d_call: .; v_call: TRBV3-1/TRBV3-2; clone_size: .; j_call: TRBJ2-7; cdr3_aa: CASSQEQAYEQYF; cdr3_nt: TGTGCCAGCAGCCAAGAACAAGCCTACGAGCAGTACTTC